A selection of T cell receptor beta chains follows, all from one sample in a study of blood T cell repertoires in COVID-19. Using immunoSEQ multiplex PCR, the repertoire was profiled, and TCRdb retains in-frame clones only, with some absent. The table lists 190,000 or so clones, just under 90% of them singletons, with 0.8% to 1% in the top ten. Sequencing used peripheral blood. Receptors were obtained from a young woman who had recovered from COVID-19. Each CDR3 is given with its conserved first and last residue. The D gene is left open where the match is weak.

cdr3_length j_call v_call d_call cdr3_aa cdr3_nt
14 TRBJ1-6 TRBV7-9 . CASSQGKGTSPLHF TGTGCCAGCAGCCAGGGGAAGGGGACTTCACCCCTCCACTTT
14 TRBJ2-4 TRBV9 TRBD2 CASSVEKAGNIQYF TGTGCCAGCAGCGTAGAGAAAGCGGGGAACATTCAGTACTTC
15 TRBJ2-1 TRBV5-1 . CASSLGDQWGDEQFF TGCGCCAGCAGCTTGGGTGACCAATGGGGAGATGAGCAGTTCTTC
16 TRBJ1-6 TRBV19 . CASSIDGGLFYSPLHF TGTGCCAGTAGTATCGACGGGGGGTTGTTTTATTCACCCCTCCACTTT
14 TRBJ2-5 TRBV2 TRBD2 CASSPGTSGGPPYF TGTGCCAGCAGTCCCGGGACTAGCGGGGGCCCCCCGTACTTC
15 TRBJ1-4 TRBV30 TRBD1 CAWSVRGTERGKLFF TGTGCCTGGAGTGTACGCGGGACAGAGCGAGGAAAACTGTTTTTT
14 TRBJ1-5 TRBV7-9 . CASSQAGGAQPQHF TGTGCCAGCAGCCAAGCTGGAGGTGCTCAGCCCCAGCATTTT
13 TRBJ2-7 TRBV29-1 . CSALQGFGYEQYF TGCAGCGCTCTACAGGGTTTCGGCTACGAGCAGTACTTC
14 TRBJ2-3 TRBV20-1 TRBD2 CSASSGRGTDTQYF TGCAGTGCTAGTTCGGGGAGGGGAACAGATACGCAGTATTTT
11 TRBJ2-1 TRBV4-2 . CASTDRNEQFF TGTGCCAGCACCGACAGGAATGAGCAGTTCTTC
14 TRBJ2-3 TRBV20-1 . CSASVGGGTDTQYF TGCAGTGCTAGTGTGGGGGGAGGTACAGATACGCAGTATTTT
13 TRBJ1-2 TRBV12-5 TRBD1 CASGRAGTAGYTF TGTGCTAGTGGGCGGGCCGGGACAGCTGGCTACACCTTC
17 TRBJ1-1 TRBV4-3 TRBD1 CASSQERTGGKWTEAFF TGCGCCAGCAGCCAAGAGCGGACAGGGGGTAAGTGGACTGAAGCTTTCTTT